The following is a T cell receptor beta chain sequence with its context. Antigen specificity is unknown. The CDR3 consists of 13 residues. Germline loops: CDR1 MGHRA, CDR2 YSYEKL. Trimming left V 4 bases short and J 3 bases short, with 10 bases between. Treatment of the sample: 15 Gy SBRT to primary tumor, nephrectomy 4 weeks later. Nephrectomy followed 15 Gy stereotactic body radiation by 4 weeks. This sample was included in a study of radiation and T cells in renal cell carcinoma. Whole-study findings and limits: In blood, top tumor clones expanded by 2 weeks, shrinking by 4. Dominant CDR3 motifs occupied more repertoire in irradiated than control tumors.

Libraries were prepared by immunoSEQ multiplex PCR; TCRdb keeps only in-frame clonotypes and omits some of them. The top ten clones hold roughly 57% of a sample with 4,000 to 6,500 clones, around three fifths of them seen once. Sequenced material: tumor tissue, taken from a patient whose treatment included radiotherapy and nephrectomy. This TCR was recovered from a man aged 55 to 70 with renal cell carcinoma. V gene TRBV4-1 combines with J gene TRBJ2-7, with D perhaps given as TRBD1 or TRBD2 (6 bases each). The CDR3, as DNA: TGCGCCAGCAGCCTAAGGGGGGACTACGAGCAGTACTTC. Amino acids: CASSLRGDYEQYF.